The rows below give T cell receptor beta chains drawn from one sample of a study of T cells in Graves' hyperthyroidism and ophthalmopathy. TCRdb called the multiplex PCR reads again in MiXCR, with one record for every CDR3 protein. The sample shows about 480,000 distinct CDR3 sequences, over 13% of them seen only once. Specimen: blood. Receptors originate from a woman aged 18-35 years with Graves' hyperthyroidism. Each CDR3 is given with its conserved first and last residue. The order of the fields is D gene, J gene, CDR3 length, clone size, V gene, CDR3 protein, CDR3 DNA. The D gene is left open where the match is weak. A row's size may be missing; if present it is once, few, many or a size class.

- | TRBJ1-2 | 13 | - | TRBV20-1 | CSAPGRAAVGYTF | TGCAGTGCTCCGGGTCGGGCAGCAGTAGGCTACACCTTC
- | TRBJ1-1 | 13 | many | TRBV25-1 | CASSDAGRTEAFF | TGTGCCAGCAGTGATGCCGGTCGCACTGAAGCTTTCTTT
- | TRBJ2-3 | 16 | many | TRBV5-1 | CASSLRWLRNTDTQYF | TGCGCCAGCAGTCTGAGGTGGCTCAGGAACACAGATACGCAGTATTTT
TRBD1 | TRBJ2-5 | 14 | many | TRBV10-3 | CAIRGDSSQETQYF | TGTGCCATCAGGGGGGACAGCTCCCAAGAGACCCAGTACTTC
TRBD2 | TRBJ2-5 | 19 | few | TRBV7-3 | CASSLTSSSWREGLETQYF | TGTGCCAGCAGCTTAACGTCTTCTTCGTGGCGGGAGGGCCTGGAGACCCAGTACTTC
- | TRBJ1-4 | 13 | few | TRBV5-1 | CASSLEPNEKLFF | TGCGCCAGCAGCTTGGAACCGAATGAAAAACTGTTTTTT
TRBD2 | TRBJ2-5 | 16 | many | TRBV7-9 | CASRDPSGPFWETQYF | TGTGCCAGCAGAGACCCTAGCGGTCCCTTCTGGGAGACCCAGTACTTC
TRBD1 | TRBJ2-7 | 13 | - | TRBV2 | CARSDRDSYEQYF | TGTGCCAGAAGCGACAGGGACTCCTACGAGCAGTACTTC
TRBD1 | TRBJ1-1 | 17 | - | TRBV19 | CASSIRTGGAHGTEAFF | TGTGCCAGTAGTATACGGACAGGGGGTGCTCATGGCACTGAAGCTTTCTTT
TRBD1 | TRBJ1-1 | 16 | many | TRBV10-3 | CAISESWTGKNTEAFF | TGTGCCATCAGTGAGTCATGGACAGGGAAGAACACTGAAGCTTTCTTT
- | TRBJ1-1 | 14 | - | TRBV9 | CASSDQSGRTEAFF | TGTGCCAGCAGCGACCAGTCGGGGAGAACTGAAGCTTTCTTT
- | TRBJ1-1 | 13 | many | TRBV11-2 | CASSVGGFTEAFF | TGTGCCAGCAGCGTTGGGGGGTTCACTGAAGCTTTCTTT
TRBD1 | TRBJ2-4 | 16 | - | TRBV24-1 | CATSDPGQGAKNIQYF | TGTGCCACCAGTGACCCGGGACAGGGGGCCAAAAACATTCAGTACTTC
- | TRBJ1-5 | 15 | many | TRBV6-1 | CASSRPRVVAQPQHF | TGTGCCAGCAGTCGTCCCAGGGTAGTCGCTCAGCCCCAGCATTTT
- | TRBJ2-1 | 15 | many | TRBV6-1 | CASSEAASWDNEQFF | TGTGCCAGCAGTGAAGCGGCTAGCTGGGACAATGAGCAGTTCTTC
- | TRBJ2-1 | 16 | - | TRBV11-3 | CASSLVGLGAGGRQFF | TGTGCCAGCAGCTTAGTCGGGTTGGGGGCAGGAGGGAGACAGTTCTTC
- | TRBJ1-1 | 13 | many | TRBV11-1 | CASSSQQNTEAFF | TGTGCCAGCAGCTCACAGCAAAACACTGAAGCTTTCTTT
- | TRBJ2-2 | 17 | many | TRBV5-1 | CASSGLGTPSNTGELFF | TGCGCCAGCAGCGGCCTCGGGACGCCATCGAACACCGGGGAGCTGTTTTTT
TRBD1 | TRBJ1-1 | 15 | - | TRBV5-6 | CASSGQGLMNTEAFF | TGTGCCAGCAGCGGACAGGGCCTCATGAACACTGAAGCTTTCTTT
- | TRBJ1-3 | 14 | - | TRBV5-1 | CASSLDSLRNTIYF | TGCGCCAGCAGCTTGGACAGTTTACGAAACACCATATATTTT
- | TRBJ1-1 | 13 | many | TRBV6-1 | CASVGTANTEAFF | TGTGCCAGCGTAGGGACCGCCAACACTGAAGCTTTCTTT
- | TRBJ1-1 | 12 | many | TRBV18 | CASSPRTDEAFF | TGTGCCAGCTCACCGAGGACAGATGAAGCTTTCTTT
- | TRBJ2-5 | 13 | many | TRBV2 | CASSIGPLETQYF | TGTGCCAGCAGCATAGGACCCCTGGAGACCCAGTACTTC
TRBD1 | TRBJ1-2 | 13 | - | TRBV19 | CASSRGQGYGYTF | TGTGCCAGTAGTAGGGGACAGGGTTATGGCTACACCTTC
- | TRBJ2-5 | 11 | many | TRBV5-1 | CASEPRETQYF | TGCGCCAGCGAACCCAGAGAGACCCAGTACTTC
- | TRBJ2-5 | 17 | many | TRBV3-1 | CASSQARGLAGGETQYF | TGTGCCAGCAGCCAAGCACGGGGATTGGCTGGAGGAGAGACCCAGTACTTC
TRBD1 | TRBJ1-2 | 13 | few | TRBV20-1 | CSARWKGAGGYTF | TGCAGTGCTAGATGGAAGGGGGCGGGTGGCTACACCTTC
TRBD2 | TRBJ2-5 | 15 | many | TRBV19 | CASMRTREARETQYF | TGTGCCAGTATGCGGACCCGGGAGGCGCGGGAGACCCAGTACTTC
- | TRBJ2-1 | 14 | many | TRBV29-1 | CSAAGGPSYNEQFF | TGCAGCGCCGCCGGAGGGCCTTCCTACAATGAGCAGTTCTTC
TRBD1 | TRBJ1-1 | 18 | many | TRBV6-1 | CASSDWAGGFVEDTEAFF | TGTGCCAGCAGTGACTGGGCAGGGGGTTTTGTAGAGGACACTGAAGCTTTCTTT
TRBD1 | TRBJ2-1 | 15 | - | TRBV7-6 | CASSLALDRGNEQFF | TGTGCCAGCAGCTTAGCCCTAGACAGGGGCAATGAGCAGTTCTTC
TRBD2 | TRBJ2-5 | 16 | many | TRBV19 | CASSVGFSGRQETQYF | TGTGCCAGTAGTGTGGGATTTAGCGGGAGACAAGAGACCCAGTACTTC
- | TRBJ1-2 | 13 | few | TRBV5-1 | CASSLDNVYGYTF | TGCGCCAGCAGTTTAGACAATGTCTATGGCTACACCTTC
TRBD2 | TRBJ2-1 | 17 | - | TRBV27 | CASSQQTSGRAYNEQFF | TGTGCCAGCAGTCAGCAAACTAGCGGGAGGGCCTACAATGAGCAGTTCTTC
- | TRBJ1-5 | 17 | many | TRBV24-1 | CATSDLGCRKRNQPQHF | TGTGCCACCAGTGATCTGGGGTGCCGAAAGCGCAATCAGCCCCAGCATTTT
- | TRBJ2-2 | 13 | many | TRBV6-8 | CASSYNSGGELFF | TGTGCCAGCAGTTACAATTCAGGCGGGGAGCTGTTTTTT
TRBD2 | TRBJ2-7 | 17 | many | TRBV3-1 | CASSQGLRLAGIYEQYF | TGTGCCAGCAGCCAAGGACTTCGACTAGCGGGAATCTACGAGCAGTACTTC
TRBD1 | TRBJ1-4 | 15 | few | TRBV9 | CASSVEGTVNEKLFF | TGTGCCAGCAGCGTAGAAGGGACAGTTAATGAAAAACTGTTTTTT
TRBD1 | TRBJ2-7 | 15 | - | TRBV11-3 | CASSYTGTGDDEQYF | TGTGCCAGCAGCTACACCGGGACAGGCGATGACGAGCAGTACTTC
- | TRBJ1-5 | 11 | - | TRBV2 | CASSLDANQHF | TGTGCCAGCAGTCTGGACGCTAACCAGCATTTT
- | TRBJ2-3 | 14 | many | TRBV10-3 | CAISPRGGADTQYF | TGTGCCATCAGCCCCAGGGGAGGTGCAGATACGCAGTATTTT
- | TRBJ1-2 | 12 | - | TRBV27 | CASPGGVYGYTF | TGTGCCAGCCCCGGAGGGGTCTATGGCTACACCTTC
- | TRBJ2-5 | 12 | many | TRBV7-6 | CASSLAPETQYF | TGTGCCAGCAGCTTAGCGCCGGAGACCCAGTACTTC
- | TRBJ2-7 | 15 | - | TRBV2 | CASSAPDLGVYEQYF | TGTGCCAGCAGTGCGCCAGATCTTGGGGTCTACGAGCAGTACTTC